The 25 T cell receptor beta chains in this list originate from one sample, sequenced in a study of cytomegalovirus exposure and HLA in healthy donors. The PCR had 60 Vbeta and 13 Jbeta primers. Measured with immunoSEQ multiplex PCR; TCRdb has only the in-frame clones, and not every one. Here the sample spans about 130,000 clones, roughly 84% being singletons. The sample consisted of PBMCs. These receptors were taken from a man aged 50-60 years in good health and CMV-seronegative.

The V gene is TRBV4-3, the J gene TRBJ1-3; D not resolved. V shed 0 bases and J shed 4 bases, with 10 bases lying between them. The CDR3 has 15 amino acids. Germline V lookup: CDR1 LGHNA, CDR2 YSLEER. The CDR3 sequence: CASSQEALAGNTIYF. The CDR3 coding sequence is TGCGCCAGCAGCCAAGAGGCCTTAGCGGGAAACACCATATATTTT.

The chain combines TRBV4-2 with TRBJ2-3; D is ambiguous. Germline V lookup: CDR1 LGHNA, CDR2 YNFKEQ. The CDR3 is 12 residues long. The V end lost 3 bases, the J end lost 4 bases, and 5 bases lay between the germline ends. Here the CDR3 DNA reads TGTGCCAGCAGCCACCTTTCAGATACGCAGTATTTT. Translating it yields CASSHLSDTQYF.

This chain connects TRBV19 to TRBJ1-1; 8 positions match TRBD1. Per germline, CDR1 LNHDA and CDR2 SQIVND (reference sequence). The CDR3 is 19 residues long. Trimming at V came to 5 bases and at J to 0 bases, leaving 17 bases not matched to a gene. As DNA, the CDR3 is TGTGCCAGTAGTTTAAGGTTCCGGACAGGGTTGGGGATGAACACTGAAGCTTTCTTT. It translates to CASSLRFRTGLGMNTEAFF.

The chain links TRBV19 to TRBJ1-4; D perhaps matches TRBD1 (5 bases). The germline V and J ends were trimmed by 7 bases and 7 bases, with 19 bases remaining between them. The CDR3 has 15 residues. Germline CDR1 and CDR2: LNHDA and SQIVND (reference sequence). The CDR3: CASKRRGGLGEKLFF. The CDR3 DNA follows: TGTGCCAGTAAAAGGCGTGGGGGACTGGGTGAAAAACTGTTTTTT.

The chain links TRBV2 to TRBJ1-3; D gene uncertain. CDR3 length: 15 amino acids. Germline assignment: CDR1 SNHLY and CDR2 FYNNEI. Trimming stripped 2 bases from V and 2 bases from J, with 10 bases between. In nucleotides, the CDR3 is TGTGCCAGCAGTGAAAGACGGACTGCTGGAAACACCATATATTTT. Residues: CASSERRTAGNTIYF.

The chain uses TRBV4-3 and TRBJ2-1, with 8 bases aligning to TRBD1. Losses at the gene ends were 0 bases for V and 3 bases for J; bases not matched to a gene: 1. CDR3 length: 15 residues. Germline CDR1 reads LGHNA; CDR2 reads YSLEER. CDR3 in DNA: TGCGCCAGCAGCCAAGAAACAGGGGGCTACAATGAGCAGTTCTTC. It yields the protein CASSQETGGYNEQFF.

V and J are TRBV7-6 and TRBJ2-7; 8 bases fit TRBD1. The CDR3 consists of 14 residues. After removal of 5 bases from V and 4 bases from J, the junction contained 7 bases not matched to a gene. Germline V CDR1 and CDR2: SGHVS, FNYEAQ. CDR3 loop: CASSQQGVNYEQYF. The CDR3 DNA follows: TGTGCCAGCAGCCAACAGGGGGTGAATTACGAGCAGTACTTC.

The CDR3 sequence is CASARDKSGAYEQYF. The CDR3, as DNA: TGTGCCAGCGCCAGGGACAAAAGCGGGGCATACGAGCAGTACTTC. The genes are TRBV6-5 and TRBJ2-5; maybe TRBD2 (7 bases). Judging by the DNA end, TRBJ2-7 fits better; the J call may be wrong. From germline, CDR1 is MNHEY and CDR2 SVGAGI. This CDR3 has 15 amino acids.

In this sample, this clone turned up once. The V call is TRBV5-1, the J call TRBJ1-2; 9 bases align to TRBD1. The CDR3 sequence is 14 residues long. The germline gives CDR1 SGHRS, CDR2 YFSETQ. After removal of 7 bases from V and 2 bases from J, the junction contained 6 bases not matched to a gene. The CDR3 DNA reads TGCGCCAGCGGGGGACAGGGTGGGAACTATGGCTACACCTTC. It codes for CASGGQGGNYGYTF. Complete variable domain (other parts from reference TRBV5-1 and TRBJ1-2): KAGVTQTPRYLIKTRGQQVTLSCSPISGHRSVSWYQQTPGQGLQFLFEYFSETQRNKGNFPGRFSGRQFSNSRSEMNVSTLELGDSALYLCASGGQGGNYGYTFGSGTRLTVV.

The J gene is TRBJ1-1, the V gene TRBV27; 8 bases agree with TRBD1. This CDR3 is built from 17 residues. Losses at the gene ends were 4 bases for V and 1 base for J; bases not matched to a gene: 11. CDR1 MNHEY and CDR2 SMNVEV come from the germline V gene (reference sequence). CDR3 sequence (DNA): TGTGCCAGCAGTTCCCGGACAGGGCGGGTCCAGAACACTGAAGCTTTCTTT. It codes for CASSSRTGRVQNTEAFF.

This rearrangement joins TRBV5-1 to TRBJ2-6, with D tentatively TRBD1 (5 bases). This CDR3 comprises 18 residues. The V gene lost 3 bases and the J gene lost 0 bases, with 16 bases spanning the gap. Germline V CDR1 and CDR2: SGHRS, YFSETQ. The CDR3 DNA follows: TGCGCCAGCAGCTCAACTTCAGGGTATTCCTCTGGGGCCAACGTCCTGACTTTC. It is translated as CASSSTSGYSSGANVLTF.

The rearrangement uses TRBV7-2 and TRBJ1-1, with 7 bases matching TRBD1. Germline assignment: CDR1 SGHTA and CDR2 FQGNSA. This CDR3 contains 15 residues. V lost 5 bases and J lost 4; bases outside the gene matches: 10. Here the CDR3 DNA reads TGTGCCAGCAGCGTAGTCGGGACAGCTGGCACTGAAGCTTTCTTT. As protein: CASSVVGTAGTEAFF.

CDR3 sequence (DNA): TGTGCCTGGAGTGATGGGACATCGCTTGAAAAACTGTTTTTT. Amino acid sequence: CAWSDGTSLEKLFF. This chain uses TRBV30 with TRBJ1-4, with D possibly being TRBD1 (6 bases). Germline V CDR1 and CDR2: GTSNPN, SVGIG (reference sequence). This CDR3 spans 14 amino acids. Trimming left V 1 base short and J 7 bases short, with 13 bases between.

V usage is TRBV7-6 and J usage is TRBJ2-2, with 13 bases identical to TRBD2. The CDR3 covers 19 residues. Germline CDR1 and CDR2: SGHVS and FNYEAQ. Trimming removed 5 bases from V and 7 bases from J; junction bases left unmatched: 16. DNA for the CDR3: TGTGCCAGCAGCCCGGGACCTGAACTAGCGGGGGGGCGAGTCGGGGAGCTGTTTTTT. It translates to CASSPGPELAGGRVGELFF.

V is TRBV11-2 and J is TRBJ2-7; maybe TRBD1 (7 bases). Germline CDR1 and CDR2: SGHAT and FQNNGV. The V and J ends lost 6 bases and 4 bases respectively, with 22 bases between them. This CDR3 region has 16 residues. In DNA, the CDR3 is TGTGCCAGCAGGTTCCCATTAACAGGGGACTTTTACGAGCAGTACTTC. It codes for CASRFPLTGDFYEQYF. Full variable domain (outside the CDR3, taken from reference TRBV11-2 and TRBJ2-7): EAGVAQSPRYKIIEKRQSVAFWCNPISGHATLYWYQQILGQGPKLLIQFQNNGVVDDSQLPKDRFSAERLKGVDSTLKIQPAKLEDSAVYLCASRFPLTGDFYEQYFGPGTRLTVT.

The chain recombines TRBV10-3 with TRBJ1-4; no reliable D call. The CDR3 loop spans 12 amino acids. Germline-derived CDR1 and CDR2 are ENHRY and SYGVKD. V was clipped by 6 bases and J by 0 bases, with 2 bases between them. The CDR3 DNA is TGTGCCATCAGCGCAACTAATGAAAAACTGTTTTTT. This translates into CAISATNEKLFF.

The V gene is TRBV5-1, the J gene TRBJ2-5, with 7 bases lining up with TRBD2. Germline V gene data show CDR1 as SGHRS and CDR2 as YFSETQ. This CDR3 is 15 amino acids long. Trimming at V came to 0 bases and at J to 4 bases, leaving 6 bases not matched to a gene. Here the CDR3 reads CASSLGDYVGETQYF. CDR3 sequence (DNA): TGCGCCAGCAGCTTGGGGGACTACGTAGGAGAGACCCAGTACTTC.

The chain joins TRBV6-6 to TRBJ2-7, with 14 bases that match TRBD2. Looked up from germline, CDR1 is MNHNY and CDR2 is SVGAGI (reference sequence). V lost 4 bases, J lost 13 bases, and 6 bases stayed unmatched. This CDR3 is 13 amino acids long. CDR3 residues: CASSLTSGGALYF. Written as DNA, the CDR3 is TGTGCCAGCAGTTTGACTAGCGGGGGGGCCCTATACTTC.

CDR3 coding DNA: TGTGCCAGCAGCGTAGACCCAAGTCTCGGGGGCTACACCTTC. Its translation: CASSVDPSLGGYTF. V gene TRBV9 combines with J gene TRBJ1-2, with D uncertain. Trimming shortened V by 0 bases and J by 8 bases, and 14 bases separated the two germline ends. There are 14 residues in the CDR3. Germline values: CDR1 SGDLS, CDR2 YYNGEE.

Here the CDR3 DNA reads TGTGCCAGCAGCTTCGTGTCCTCGGGCGGGGAAAAACTGTTTTTT. Residues: CASSFVSSGGEKLFF. The chain joins TRBV7-9 to TRBJ1-4; no clear D. CDR1 and CDR2 from the germline V gene are SEHNR and FQNEAQ (reference sequence). V lost 3 bases, J lost 8 bases, and 16 bases lay in between. The CDR3 totals 15 residues.

The rearrangement links TRBV9 to TRBJ1-2; 9 bases are a match to TRBD1. The CDR3 consists of 15 residues. The V gene's germline CDR1 is SGDLS and CDR2 YYNGEE. V shed 4 bases and J 5 bases; nucleotides not matched to a gene: 9. The CDR3 spells CASSTRRQGEYGYTF. The CDR3, as DNA: TGTGCCAGCAGCACTAGGAGACAGGGGGAGTATGGCTACACCTTC.

This clone was found once. The V gene is TRBV5-4, the J gene TRBJ2-5, with 7 bases aligning to TRBD1. CDR3 size: 17 residues. With 2 bases clipped from V and 2 bases from J, the junction kept 12 bases outside the gene matches. Germline V gives CDR1 SGHNT, CDR2 YYREEE (reference sequence). CDR3 residues: CASSLGGPRHGQETQYF. CDR3 in DNA: TGTGCCAGCAGCTTAGGGGGCCCCCGTCATGGACAAGAGACCCAGTACTTC.

V gene TRBV18 combines with J gene TRBJ2-1, with D possibly matching TRBD2 (5 bases). Per germline, CDR1 KGHSH and CDR2 LQKENI. The CDR3 runs to 11 residues. The germline V and J ends were trimmed by 10 bases and 7 bases, with 11 bases remaining between them. CDR3 DNA: TGTGCCACTCCGCGCGGGAATGAGCAGTTCTTC. This sequence encodes CATPRGNEQFF.

V usage is TRBV7-9 and J usage is TRBJ2-2, with D hard to call. Trimming shortened V by 5 bases and J by 8 bases, and 12 bases separated the two germline ends. In germline, CDR1 is SEHNR, CDR2 FQNEAQ (reference sequence). The CDR3 totals 13 residues. The DNA of the CDR3 is TGTGCCAGCAGCGCCCCCGCGACAGGGGAGCTGTTTTTT. Translated, it gives CASSAPATGELFF.

The V gene is TRBV7-9, the J gene TRBJ2-1; a weak D match, TRBD2 (5 bases). Germline assignment: CDR1 SEHNR and CDR2 FQNEAQ (reference sequence). There are 16 residues in the CDR3. Trimming stripped 5 bases from V and 5 bases from J, with 19 bases between. CDR3 nucleotides: TGTGCCAGCAGCACGACCTCAAGGCACGGGGACAATGAGCAGTTCTTC. Its translation: CASSTTSRHGDNEQFF. Combining the CDR3 with reference TRBV7-9 and TRBJ2-1 gives the whole variable domain DTGVSQNPRHKITKRGQNVTFRCDPISEHNRLYWYRQTLGQGPEFLTYFQNEAQLEKSRLLSDRFSAERPKGSFSTLEIQRTEQGDSAMYLCASSTTSRHGDNEQFFGPGTRLTVL.